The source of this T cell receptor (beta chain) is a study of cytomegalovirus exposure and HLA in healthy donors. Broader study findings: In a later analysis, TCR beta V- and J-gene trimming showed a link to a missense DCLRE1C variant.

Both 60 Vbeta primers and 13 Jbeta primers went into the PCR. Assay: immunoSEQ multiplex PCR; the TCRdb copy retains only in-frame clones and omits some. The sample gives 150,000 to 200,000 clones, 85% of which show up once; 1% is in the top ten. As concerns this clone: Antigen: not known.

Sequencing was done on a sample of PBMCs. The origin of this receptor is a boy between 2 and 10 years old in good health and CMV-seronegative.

CDR3 sequence: CASSHPLSGALQETQYF. CDR3 DNA: TGCGCCAGCAGCCATCCACTTAGCGGGGCCCTACAAGAGACCCAGTACTTC. The J gene is TRBJ2-5, the V gene TRBV4-1; 8 bases align to TRBD2. The length of the CDR3 is 17 residues. J gave up 2 bases and V 3 bases, and 11 bases lay outside the gene matches. Germline-derived CDR1 and CDR2 are MGHRA and YSYEKL.